This T cell receptor (beta chain) was captured in a study of cytomegalovirus exposure and HLA in healthy donors. About the study: According to later analysis, the same platform produced the approximately 120 validation and several hundred first-cohort repertoires.

As concerns this clone: Antigen unknown.

Libraries were prepared by immunoSEQ multiplex PCR; TCRdb keeps only in-frame clonotypes and omits some of them. The table shows some 130,000 clones, with 85% to 90% occurring only once. Findings and limits, study-wide: Through in vitro validation, three CMV-associated chains were shown to be specific for CMV antigens. Most TCRs appeared rarely, but some public TCRs recurred in many donors. The study listed approximately 170 cytomegalovirus-associated TCR beta chains.

Material: PBMCs. This sequence was found in a young man in good health and CMV-seronegative.

The CDR3 sequence is CASSPRADRADGYTF. The CDR3 DNA reads TGTGCCAGCTCACCAAGGGCGGACAGGGCGGATGGCTACACCTTC. The rearrangement joins TRBV18 to TRBJ1-2; 8 bases map to TRBD1. Looked up from germline, CDR1 is KGHSH and CDR2 is LQKENI. Unmatched junction bases numbered 8, after V lost 2 bases and J lost 6 bases. This CDR3 is 15 amino acids long. The full variable domain, rest sourced from reference TRBV18 and TRBJ1-2, is NAGVMQNPRHLVRRRGQEARLRCSPMKGHSHVYWYRQLPEEGLKFMVYLQKENIIDESGMPKERFSAEFPKEGPSILRIQQVVRGDSAAYFCASSPRADRADGYTFGSGTRLTVV.